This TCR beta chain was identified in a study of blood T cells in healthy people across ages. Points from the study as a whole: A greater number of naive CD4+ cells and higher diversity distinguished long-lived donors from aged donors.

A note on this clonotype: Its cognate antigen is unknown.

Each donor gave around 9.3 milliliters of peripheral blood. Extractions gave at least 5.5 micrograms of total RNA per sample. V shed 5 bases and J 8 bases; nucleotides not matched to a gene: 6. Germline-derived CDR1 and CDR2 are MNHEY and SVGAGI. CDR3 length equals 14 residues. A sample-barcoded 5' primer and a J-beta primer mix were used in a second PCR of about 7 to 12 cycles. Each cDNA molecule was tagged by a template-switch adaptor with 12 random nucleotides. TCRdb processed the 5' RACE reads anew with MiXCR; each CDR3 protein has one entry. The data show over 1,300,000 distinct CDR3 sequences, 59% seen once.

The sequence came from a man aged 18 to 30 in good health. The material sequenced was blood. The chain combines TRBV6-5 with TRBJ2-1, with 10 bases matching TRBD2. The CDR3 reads CASSRSSGRYEQFF. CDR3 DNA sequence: TGTGCCAGCAGTCGTTCTAGCGGGAGATATGAGCAGTTCTTC.